This T cell receptor beta chain was found in a study of T cells in Graves' hyperthyroidism and ophthalmopathy. Study findings and constraints: Most thyroid clonotypes with frequency above 0.001 were detected in blood. Ophthalmopathy, which appeared later, was predicted by the model a median around 6.5 months before onset. Patients with ophthalmopathy were separated from those with stable hyperthyroidism by a 13 V-J model.

This clonotype was seen a handful of times. Antigen: not known. Authors of the study amplified TCR beta CDR3 regions from RNA transcripts. The primer set for the first-round RT-PCR of the TCR CDR3 was HTBI. In TCRdb, the multiplex PCR reads were re-called with MiXCR into one record per CDR3 protein. The sample includes a few hundred thousand distinct CDR3 sequences, around a sixth of them seen just once. The germline CDR1 and CDR2 sequences are SEHNR and FQNEAQ (reference sequence). The CDR3 is 13 residues long. The V and J ends lost 6 bases and 5 bases respectively, with 13 bases between them. The PBMCs had their origin in around 9.1 ml of fresh peripheral blood.

The receptor's source is a woman in her thirties with Graves' hyperthyroidism. V and J are TRBV7-9 and TRBJ1-2; D gene unclear. The sample was blood. Here the CDR3 DNA reads TGTGCCAGCAGGCGGTTAGATGGGTATGGCTACACCTTC. This encodes CASRRLDGYGYTF.